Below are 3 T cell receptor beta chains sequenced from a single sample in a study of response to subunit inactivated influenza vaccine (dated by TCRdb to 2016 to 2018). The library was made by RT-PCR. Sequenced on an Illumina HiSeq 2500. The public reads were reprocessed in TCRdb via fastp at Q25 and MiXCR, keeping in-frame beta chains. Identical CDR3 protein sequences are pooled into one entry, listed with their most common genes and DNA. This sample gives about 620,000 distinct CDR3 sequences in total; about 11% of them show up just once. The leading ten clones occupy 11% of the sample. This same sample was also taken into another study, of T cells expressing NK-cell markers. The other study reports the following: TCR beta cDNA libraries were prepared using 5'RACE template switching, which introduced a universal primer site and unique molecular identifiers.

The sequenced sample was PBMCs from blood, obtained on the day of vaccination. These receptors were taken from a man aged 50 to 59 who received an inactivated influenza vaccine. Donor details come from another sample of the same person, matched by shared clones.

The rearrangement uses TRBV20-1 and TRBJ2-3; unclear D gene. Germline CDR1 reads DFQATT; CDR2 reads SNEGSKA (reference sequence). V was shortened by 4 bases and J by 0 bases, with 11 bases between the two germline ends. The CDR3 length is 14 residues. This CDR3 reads CSANLPSSTDTQYF. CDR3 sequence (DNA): TGCAGTGCTAATTTGCCCTCTAGCACAGATACGCAGTATTTT.

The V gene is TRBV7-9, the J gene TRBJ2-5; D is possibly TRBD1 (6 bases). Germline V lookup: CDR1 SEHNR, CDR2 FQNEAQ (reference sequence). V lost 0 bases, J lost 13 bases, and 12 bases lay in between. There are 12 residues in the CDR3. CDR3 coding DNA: TGTGCCAGCAGCTTAGCGTCAGGGGAAATGTACTTC. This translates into CASSLASGEMYF.

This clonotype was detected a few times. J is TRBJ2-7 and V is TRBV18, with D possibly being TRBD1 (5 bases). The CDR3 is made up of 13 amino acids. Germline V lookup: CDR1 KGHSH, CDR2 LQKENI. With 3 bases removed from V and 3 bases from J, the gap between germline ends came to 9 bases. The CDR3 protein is CASSPTELYEQYF. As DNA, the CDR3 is TGTGCCAGCTCACCGACAGAGCTCTACGAGCAGTACTTC. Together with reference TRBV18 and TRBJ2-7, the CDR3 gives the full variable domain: NAGVMQNPRHLVRRRGQEARLRCSPMKGHSHVYWYRQLPEEGLKFMVYLQKENIIDESGMPKERFSAEFPKEGPSILRIQQVVRGDSAAYFCASSPTELYEQYFGPGTRLTVT.